These T cell receptor beta chains were read from a single sample in a study of control samples from healthy donors and cancer patients. Profiled with immunoSEQ multiplex PCR; TCRdb holds only in-frame clones, not every one. Seen here are about 82,000 clones, roughly 93% observed once, and the top ten hold about 5%. The sample consisted of blood. These receptor sequences come from a woman between 18 and 29 years old in good health. CDR3s include the opening cysteine and the closing phenylalanine or tryptophan. D genes are given only for firm matches. For some rows the clone size is stated as once, few or many, or as a class when expanded; others skip it.

abundance	v_gene	j_gene	d_gene	CDR3aa	CDR3nt
NA	TRBV9	TRBJ2-1	NA	CASSPGAGGRTLLYNEQFF	TGTGCCAGCAGCCCCGGAGCGGGTGGGCGGACCCTTTTATACAATGAGCAGTTCTTC
NA	TRBV18	TRBJ1-1	TRBD1	CASSRQGAVDTEAFF	TGTGCCAGCTCCCGACAGGGGGCGGTCGACACTGAAGCTTTCTTT
NA	TRBV13	TRBJ2-1	NA	CASSARDFYNEQFF	TGTGCCAGCAGCGCAAGGGACTTCTACAATGAGCAGTTCTTC
NA	TRBV5-1	TRBJ2-3	NA	CASSLTDTQYF	TGCGCCAGCAGCTTGACAGATACGCAGTATTTT
NA	TRBV4-2	TRBJ2-3	NA	CASSQSPAGSQGDTQYF	TGTGCCAGCAGCCAAAGTCCGGCAGGCTCACAGGGAGATACGCAGTATTTT
NA	TRBV12-3/TRBV12-4	TRBJ1-3	NA	CASRGLADTIYF	TGTGCCAGCAGGGGACTAGCAGACACCATATATTTT
NA	TRBV19	TRBJ2-2	NA	CASSIVTHTGELFF	TGTGCCAGTAGTATAGTCACCCACACCGGGGAGCTGTTTTTT
once	TRBV12-3/TRBV12-4	TRBJ1-1	NA	CASSLSENTEAFF	TGTGCCAGCAGTTTATCTGAGAACACTGAAGCTTTCTTT
NA	TRBV29-1	TRBJ2-5	NA	CSVEYQGETQYF	TGCAGCGTTGAGTACCAGGGAGAGACCCAGTACTTC
NA	TRBV20-1	TRBJ1-1	NA	CSASLATEAFF	TGCAGTGCTAGTCTGGCCACTGAAGCTTTCTTT
NA	TRBV5-4	TRBJ2-7	NA	CASSLPENEQYF	TGTGCCAGCAGCTTGCCGGAGAACGAGCAGTACTTC
NA	TRBV7-9	TRBJ2-3	TRBD2	CASSPPSGGAADTQYF	TGTGCCAGCAGCCCCCCTAGCGGGGGGGCTGCAGATACGCAGTATTTT
once	TRBV25-1	TRBJ2-3	NA	CASSERRASTDTQYF	TGTGCCAGCAGTGAGAGAAGGGCTAGCACAGATACGCAGTATTTT
NA	TRBV4-2	TRBJ1-2	NA	CASSQLFRGQGIFGGYTF	TGTGCCAGCAGCCAATTGTTCCGAGGGCAGGGGATTTTTGGTGGCTACACCTTC
NA	TRBV11-3	TRBJ2-5	NA	CASSLGAQGIQETQYF	TGTGCCAGCAGCTTAGGGGCGCAGGGGATCCAAGAGACCCAGTACTTC
NA	TRBV5-6	TRBJ1-4	TRBD1	CASSPGPTGGNEKLFF	TGTGCCAGCAGCCCGGGACCCACAGGGGGTAATGAAAAACTGTTTTTT
NA	TRBV5-4	TRBJ2-3	TRBD2	CASSPREGTDTQYF	TGTGCCAGCAGCCCGCGGGAGGGCACAGATACGCAGTATTTT
NA	TRBV19	TRBJ1-3	NA	CASSTTAPSSGNTIYF	TGTGCCAGTAGTACGACAGCACCCAGCTCTGGAAACACCATATATTTT
NA	TRBV27	TRBJ2-7	NA	CASSLFSLDSPGEQYF	TGTGCCAGCAGTTTATTCTCCTTGGACAGCCCCGGGGAGCAGTACTTC
NA	TRBV5-1	TRBJ1-4	NA	CASSLVRWEDEKLFF	TGCGCCAGCAGCTTGGTTCGGTGGGAGGATGAAAAACTGTTTTTT
NA	TRBV4-1	TRBJ2-4	TRBD1	CASSQAGQGGGNIQYF	TGCGCCAGCAGCCAAGCCGGACAGGGCGGTGGAAACATTCAGTACTTC
NA	TRBV12-5	TRBJ2-2	NA	CASGLVENTGELFF	TGTGCTAGTGGTTTGGTAGAAAACACCGGGGAGCTGTTTTTT
NA	TRBV7-3	TRBJ2-2	NA	CASSNLIRRELFF	TGTGCCAGCAGCAATCTGATCCGCCGGGAGCTGTTTTTT
NA	TRBV5-8	TRBJ1-6	NA	CASSLGGSYNSPLHF	TGTGCCAGCAGCTTGGGGGGGTCCTATAATTCACCCCTCCACTTT
NA	TRBV5-8	TRBJ1-1	NA	CASSLEAQNTEAFF	TGTGCCAGCAGCTTGGAAGCACAGAACACTGAAGCTTTCTTT
NA	TRBV28	TRBJ2-7	NA	CASSLPRGYEQYF	TGTGCCAGCAGTTTACCCAGGGGCTACGAGCAGTACTTC
NA	TRBV5-6	TRBJ2-7	NA	CASSPRTLNYEQYF	TGTGCCAGCAGCCCTAGGACGCTAAACTACGAGCAGTACTTC
once	TRBV5-1	TRBJ1-2	TRBD1	CASSTDSGQGVGGYTF	TGCGCCAGCAGCACAGACAGCGGACAGGGGGTTGGTGGCTACACCTTC
NA	TRBV27	TRBJ2-5	TRBD1	CASRTGTGWETQYF	TGTGCCAGCAGAACCGGGACAGGGTGGGAGACCCAGTACTTC
NA	TRBV27	TRBJ2-3	NA	CASSSPLRGTDTQYF	TGTGCCAGCAGTTCCCCCCTGAGGGGCACAGATACGCAGTATTTT
NA	TRBV19	TRBJ2-1	NA	CASSIVHTRLNNEQFF	TGTGCCAGTAGTATAGTACACACCCGTTTAAACAATGAGCAGTTCTTC
NA	TRBV6-5	TRBJ2-5	TRBD1	CASSRDRKRETQYF	TGTGCCAGCAGCCGGGACAGAAAAAGGGAGACCCAGTACTTC
NA	TRBV7-9	TRBJ1-5	NA	CASSPAGGPNQPRHF	TGTGCCAGCAGCCCTGCCGGTGGACCCAATCAGCCCCGGCATTTT
NA	TRBV3-1/TRBV3-2	TRBJ1-2	TRBD1	CASSQDPDRGYGYTF	TGTGCCAGCAGCCAAGACCCGGACAGGGGGTATGGCTACACCTTC
NA	TRBV28	TRBJ2-6	NA	CASSLSTSGANVLTF	TGTGCCAGCAGTTTGAGCACTTCTGGGGCCAACGTCCTGACTTTC
NA	TRBV19	TRBJ2-1	NA	CASTLAHGQLAYNEQFF	TGTGCCAGTACTCTAGCCCACGGACAGTTAGCGTACAATGAGCAGTTCTTC
NA	TRBV28	TRBJ2-7	TRBD1	CASSPGQGFMEYF	TGTGCCAGCAGCCCGGGACAGGGTTTTATGGAGTACTTC
NA	TRBV2	TRBJ2-7	NA	CASTKQGPRYEQYF	TGTGCCAGCACCAAACAAGGTCCCCGTTACGAGCAGTACTTC
once	TRBV5-1	TRBJ2-7	NA	CASSLSPVYEQYF	TGCGCCAGCAGCTTGTCCCCGGTTTACGAGCAGTACTTC
NA	TRBV6-4	TRBJ1-6	TRBD1	CASSPAGTDNSPLHF	TGTGCCAGCAGTCCGGCGGGGACAGATAATTCACCCCTCCACTTT
few	TRBV4-1	TRBJ1-6	NA	CATGGVTGNFLHF	TGCGCCACTGGGGGGGTTACAGGGAATTTCCTCCACTTT
NA	TRBV5-4	TRBJ1-1	NA	CASSDGNRDTEAFF	TGTGCCAGCAGCGATGGGAACAGGGACACTGAAGCTTTCTTT